These 31 T cell receptor beta chains were sequenced from one sample in a study of blood T cell repertoires in COVID-19. Measured with immunoSEQ multiplex PCR; TCRdb has only the in-frame clones, and not every one. This table holds under 70,000 clones, 90% found once. The sequenced material came from peripheral blood. These receptor sequences come from a human donor with active COVID-19. The donor label of this sample is uncertain.

The rearrangement links TRBV7-9 to TRBJ2-2; 7 nucleotides align to TRBD2. After removal of 0 bases from V and 7 bases from J, the junction contained 14 bases not matched to a gene. Germline loops: CDR1 SEHNR, CDR2 FQNEAQ (reference sequence). The CDR3 consists of 18 residues. The CDR3 protein is CASSLASSGGLWVGELFF. The CDR3 DNA sequence: TGTGCCAGCAGCTTAGCTTCTAGCGGAGGCCTGTGGGTCGGGGAGCTGTTTTTT.

This chain connects TRBV3-1 (or the pseudogene TRBV3-2) to TRBJ2-5; D is unclear. Per the germline V gene, CDR1 is LGHDT and CDR2 is YNNKEL (reference sequence). Trimming left V 2 bases short and J 5 bases short, with 3 bases between. CDR3 length equals 11 residues. CDR3 residues: CASSQLETQYF. In DNA, the CDR3 is TGTGCCAGCAGCCAACTGGAGACCCAGTACTTC.

This CDR3 is CSVGDSRSGNTIYF. CDR3 DNA: TGCAGCGTTGGGGACAGCCGCTCTGGAAACACCATATATTTT. The chain employs TRBV29-1 and TRBJ1-3, with 7 bases matching TRBD1. CDR1 is SQVTM, CDR2 ANQGSEA, per germline. Trimming removed 4 bases from V and 0 bases from J; junction bases left unmatched: 3. This CDR3 has 14 residues.

The chain employs TRBV3-1 (or the pseudogene TRBV3-2) and TRBJ1-2; 8 bases fit TRBD1. The CDR3 loop spans 14 amino acids. Trimming removed 2 bases from V and 8 bases from J; junction bases left unmatched: 7. Germline CDR1 reads LGHDT; CDR2 reads YNNKEL (reference sequence). DNA for the CDR3: TGTGCCAGCAGCCAAATCGACAGGGGCTGGGGCTACACCTTC. Its translation: CASSQIDRGWGYTF.

The V and J genes are TRBV9 and TRBJ2-1, with 14 bases lining up with TRBD2. Trimming removed 3 bases from V and 6 bases from J; junction bases left unmatched: 2. CDR1 and CDR2 from the germline V gene are SGDLS and YYNGEE. This CDR3 has 15 amino acids. The CDR3 region is CASSEGLAGANEQFF. DNA of the CDR3: TGTGCCAGCAGCGAGGGACTAGCGGGGGCCAATGAGCAGTTCTTC.

This chain connects TRBV7-2 to TRBJ2-1; possible D gene TRBD1, 6 bases. This CDR3 region has 19 residues. Looked up from germline, CDR1 is SGHTA and CDR2 is FQGNSA. V was cut by 1 base and J by 8 bases, with 27 bases left in between. The CDR3 region has the DNA TGTGCCAGCAGCTTAGTTCGGAGCAGGGGTTCGGGTATAGCCGATGAGCAGTTCTTC. Amino acid sequence: CASSLVRSRGSGIADEQFF.

This clone was observed once. The J gene is TRBJ1-5, the V gene TRBV7-8; D remains ambiguous. From germline, CDR1 is SGHVS and CDR2 FQNEAQ. V was trimmed by 2 bases and J by 2 bases, leaving 16 bases between them. The CDR3 runs to 17 residues. CDR3 residues: CASSLLRGGSGNQPQHF. In DNA, the CDR3 is TGTGCCAGCAGCTTACTGCGGGGTGGCTCGGGCAATCAGCCCCAGCATTTT.

This chain joins TRBV5-1 and TRBJ2-6; TRBD1 matches 7 bases. Germline loops: CDR1 SGHRS, CDR2 YFSETQ. This CDR3 has 20 amino acids. With V trimmed by 1 base and J by 0 bases, 13 bases remained unmatched. CDR3 sequence (DNA): TGCGCCAGCAGCTTGAACCCCCAGGGACAGCCTTCCTCTGGGGCCAACGTCCTGACTTTC. It specifies CASSLNPQGQPSSGANVLTF. Filled out from reference TRBV5-1 and TRBJ2-6, the complete variable domain reads KAGVTQTPRYLIKTRGQQVTLSCSPISGHRSVSWYQQTPGQGLQFLFEYFSETQRNKGNFPGRFSGRQFSNSRSEMNVSTLELGDSALYLCASSLNPQGQPSSGANVLTFGAGSRLTVL.

This sequence joins TRBV5-6 and TRBJ2-3; possibly TRBD2 for D (6 bases). Trimming shortened V by 1 base and J by 4 bases, and 7 bases separated the two germline ends. This CDR3 region has 13 residues. Germline V gene data show CDR1 as SGHDT and CDR2 as YYEEEE. This CDR3 reads CASSLWEADTQYF. The CDR3 DNA reads TGTGCCAGCAGCTTGTGGGAGGCAGATACGCAGTATTTT.

The chain couples TRBV7-6 to TRBJ1-4; D remains ambiguous. Trimming pared 5 bases from V and 8 bases from J, leaving 12 bases between. CDR3 size: 13 residues. The V gene's germline CDR1 is SGHVS and CDR2 FNYEAQ. The CDR3 region is CASSPNSGEKLFF. The CDR3 coding sequence is TGTGCCAGCAGCCCTAACAGTGGAGAAAAACTGTTTTTT.

This rearrangement joins TRBV9 to TRBJ2-2, with no clear D. The CDR3 runs 13 residues. Germline V lookup: CDR1 SGDLS, CDR2 YYNGEE. V lost 5 bases, J lost 0 bases, and 5 bases lay in between. CDR3 coding DNA: TGTGCCAGCAGTACGGCGAACACCGGGGAGCTGTTTTTT. Amino acids: CASSTANTGELFF.

The V gene is TRBV19, the J gene TRBJ1-6; a weak D match, TRBD1 (6 bases). The germline CDR1 and CDR2 sequences are LNHDA and SQIVND (reference sequence). The V end lost 6 bases, the J end lost 0 bases, and 12 bases lay between the germline ends. The CDR3 length is 16 residues. The CDR3 bases are TGTGCCAGTAGCAGTGACAGGAGCTCCTATAATTCACCCCTCCACTTT. This sequence encodes CASSSDRSSYNSPLHF.

V is TRBV10-1 and J is TRBJ2-2; 8 bases fit TRBD1. The germline gives CDR1 WNHNN, CDR2 SYGVQD (reference sequence). CDR3 length: 15 amino acids. V gave up 4 bases and J gave up 4 bases; unmatched junction bases: 5. CDR3 sequence (DNA): TGCGCCAGCAGTGCTCGGACAGGGAGCACCGGGGAGCTGTTTTTT. It yields the protein CASSARTGSTGELFF.

V and J are TRBV9 and TRBJ2-3; 8 bases line up with TRBD1. CDR3 length: 19 amino acids. The J segment lost 0 bases and the V segment lost 3 bases, leaving 15 bases of the junction unmatched. Germline CDR1 reads SGDLS; CDR2 reads YYNGEE. The CDR3 DNA is TGTGCCAGCAGCGCCCACCTTGCGAGGACAGGGCCTAGCACAGATACGCAGTATTTT. Its protein product is CASSAHLARTGPSTDTQYF.

CDR3 loop: CASSGTVVGAEAFF. Here the CDR3 DNA reads TGCGCCAGCAGTGGGACAGTAGTTGGTGCTGAAGCTTTCTTT. The J gene is TRBJ1-1, the V gene TRBV10-2; possibly TRBD1 for D (6 bases). This CDR3 spans 14 amino acids. Germline V CDR1 and CDR2: WSHSY, SAAADI. The V end lost 4 bases, the J end lost 6 bases, and 15 bases lay between the germline ends.

The rearrangement joins TRBV21-1 to TRBJ2-1; TRBD1 reflects the table's D call only, with no check against the DNA. TRBV21-1 is a pseudogene locus. The CDR3 has 15 residues. The CDR3 bases are TGTGCCAGCAGCAAAGCGTTGGGGGCGCAGGGTGAGCAGTTCTTC. It codes for CASSKALGAQGEQFF.

The chain is built from TRBV19 and TRBJ2-1, with TRBD1 matching over 7 bases. This CDR3 comprises 16 residues. J lost 6 bases, V lost 1 base, and 9 bases had no gene match. Germline-derived CDR1 and CDR2 are LNHDA and SQIVND (reference sequence). This CDR3 is CASSIGYRGRGNEQFF. In DNA form, the CDR3 reads TGTGCCAGTAGTATAGGATACAGGGGAAGGGGCAATGAGCAGTTCTTC.

This chain connects TRBV6-5 to TRBJ2-7, with 13 bases aligning to TRBD2. CDR3 length: 14 residues. Germline loops: CDR1 MNHEY, CDR2 SVGAGI. The V gene end was trimmed by 8 bases and the J gene end by 2 bases; junction bases not matched to a gene: 3. The CDR3 is CASSTSGRAYEQYF. The CDR3 nucleotides read TGTGCCAGCTCTACTAGCGGGAGGGCCTACGAGCAGTACTTC.

The V and J genes are TRBV30 and TRBJ2-7, with D perhaps TRBD2 (6 bases). Between the trimmed V and J ends, which lost 2 bases and 3 bases, there was a span of 11 bases. The CDR3 spans 13 residues. The germline V gene encodes CDR1 GTSNPN and CDR2 SVGIG (reference sequence). The CDR3 sequence: CAWSHGGGYEQYF. The DNA of the CDR3 is TGTGCCTGGAGTCACGGGGGAGGCTACGAGCAGTACTTC.

This rearrangement joins TRBV29-1 to TRBJ1-4, with 7 bases lining up with TRBD1. This CDR3 comprises 14 residues. Per the germline V gene, CDR1 is SQVTM and CDR2 is ANQGSEA. The trim removed 5 bases at V and 8 bases at J, leaving 11 bases unmatched. The CDR3 DNA reads TGCAGCGTTTGCTACAGGGGCGAGGAAGAAAAACTGTTTTTT. Amino acid sequence: CSVCYRGEEEKLFF.

This clone is deemed medium-sized. J is TRBJ2-6 and V is TRBV2; 10 bases match TRBD1. Germline V gene sequence: CDR1 SNHLY, CDR2 FYNNEI. V was clipped by 8 bases and J by 4 bases; unmatched bases: 2. The CDR3 runs 14 residues. In nucleotides, the CDR3 is TGTGCCAGCGGACAGGGGGGAGGGGCCAACGTCCTGACTTTC. Its protein product is CASGQGGGANVLTF.

CDR3 in amino acids: CSVVGGGGRYRYNSPLHF. CDR3 bases: TGCAGCGTTGTGGGGGGGGGAGGCAGGTACCGATATAATTCACCCCTCCACTTT. The chain recombines TRBV29-1 with TRBJ1-6, with D perhaps TRBD1 (5 bases). V was pared by 4 bases and J by 4 bases, with 23 bases between. The length of the CDR3 is 18 residues. Germline V gene lookup returns CDR1 SQVTM and CDR2 ANQGSEA.

V gene TRBV28 combines with J gene TRBJ2-7, with TRBD2 matching 7 bases. Looked up from germline, CDR1 is MDHEN and CDR2 is SYDVKM. After removal of 7 bases from V and 5 bases from J, the junction contained 8 bases not matched to a gene. CDR3 length: 13 residues. The CDR3 spells CASTPWAGDEQYF. In nucleotides, the CDR3 is TGTGCCAGCACCCCCTGGGCGGGAGACGAGCAGTACTTC.

The chain joins TRBV9 to TRBJ1-4; D might be TRBD1 (6 bases). Trimming took off 7 bases at V and 6 bases at J, with 13 bases between the two ends. The germline gives CDR1 SGDLS, CDR2 YYNGEE. The CDR3 covers 13 residues. Written as DNA, the CDR3 is TGTGCCAGCCTCGGGGCAGGGGATGAAAAACTGTTTTTT. Protein sequence: CASLGAGDEKLFF. Variable domain in full (rest from reference TRBV9 and TRBJ1-4): DSGVTQTPKHLITATGQRVTLRCSPRSGDLSVYWYQQSLDQGLQFLIQYYNGEERAKGNILERFSAQQFPDLHSELNLSSLELGDSALYFCASLGAGDEKLFFGSGTQLSVL.

This clone was picked up one time. This chain links TRBV4-1 with TRBJ2-5, with 10 bases lining up with TRBD1. The CDR3 totals 17 residues. Germline V gives CDR1 MGHRA, CDR2 YSYEKL. Trimming at V came to 0 bases and at J to 0 bases, leaving 4 bases not matched to a gene. CDR3 amino acids: CASSQEGQGSYQETQYF. The CDR3, as DNA: TGCGCCAGCAGCCAAGAGGGACAGGGGAGTTACCAAGAGACCCAGTACTTC.

The chain joins TRBV15 to TRBJ2-5; D is uncertain. The V and J ends lost 0 bases and 3 bases respectively, with 8 bases between them. This CDR3 is built from 14 residues. Per the germline V gene, CDR1 is LNHNV and CDR2 is YYDKDF (reference sequence). This CDR3 is CATSRDLQEETQYF. CDR3 bases: TGTGCCACCAGCAGAGATTTACAAGAAGAGACCCAGTACTTC.

This clone is a singleton in its sample. The gene calls are TRBV15 and TRBJ1-1, with 10 nucleotides matching TRBD1. In germline, CDR1 is LNHNV, CDR2 YYDKDF (reference sequence). The CDR3 has 15 residues. With V trimmed by 7 bases and J by 2 bases, 7 bases remained unmatched. The CDR3 bases are TGTGCCACCATCTCGGACAGGGGGAAAAACACTGAAGCTTTCTTT. It codes for CATISDRGKNTEAFF.

CDR3 sequence (DNA): TGCGCCAGCAGCTTGGAGGGGCTGGCCGTCGAGCAGTACTTC. Protein product: CASSLEGLAVEQYF. The chain couples TRBV5-1 to TRBJ2-7; D is perhaps TRBD1 (5 bases). Germline values: CDR1 SGHRS, CDR2 YFSETQ. Trimming shortened V by 0 bases and J by 6 bases, and 13 bases separated the two germline ends. The CDR3 length is 14 residues.

The chain has TRBV2 and TRBJ2-5; 11 bases are shared with TRBD2. Germline CDR1 SNHLY, CDR2 FYNNEI. Trimming cost V 6 bases and J 2 bases; bases outside gene matches: 2. The CDR3 is made up of 14 amino acids. The CDR3 is CASRGLAGQETQYF. CDR3 coding DNA: TGTGCCAGCAGAGGACTAGCGGGTCAAGAGACCCAGTACTTC.

The chain joins TRBV27 to TRBJ1-1; 7 nucleotides agree with TRBD1. CDR1 and CDR2 from the germline V gene are MNHEY and SMNVEV (reference sequence). CDR3 size: 16 residues. The J segment lost 0 bases and the V segment lost 5 bases, leaving 9 bases of the junction unmatched. CDR3 DNA: TGTGCCAGCAGTCCAGGACAGGTTCAAGTGAACACTGAAGCTTTCTTT. Translating it yields CASSPGQVQVNTEAFF.

The chain is built from TRBV7-8 and TRBJ2-7; a weak D match, TRBD2 (5 bases). This CDR3 comprises 14 residues. Trimming stripped 5 bases from V and 3 bases from J, with 14 bases between. Germline V lookup: CDR1 SGHVS, CDR2 FQNEAQ. CDR3 nucleotide sequence: TGTGCCAGCAGCCAGGACTCCGGGAACTACGAGCAGTACTTC. Translation gives CASSQDSGNYEQYF.